These 24 T cell receptor beta chains were sequenced from one sample in a study of naive and memory T cell subsets. For blood and skin samples, reverse transcription used TCR alpha and beta constant primers. MiXCR, applied by TCRdb to the UMI-ligation and nested PCR reads, yields one record per CDR3 protein. This table holds around 18,000 distinct CDR3 sequences, less than 9.5% found once. Regarding treatment: skin biopsy from PPD injection site in Mantoux-positive individual. Unsorted total RNA, roughly 1 to 1,100 ng, was DNase treated before reverse transcription. This material consisted of skin, taken from a tuberculin skin test site. The receptors here all came from an adult in good health.

In its sample, this clonotype was seen many times. The rearrangement links TRBV21-1 to TRBJ2-7; the table calls TRBD2, which could not be checked here. TRBV21-1 is described as a pseudogene. CDR3 length: 15 residues. In DNA form, the CDR3 reads TGTGCCAGCAGCAAAGGAGGAGGGGAGTCCTACGAGCAGTACTTC. Residues: CASSKGGGESYEQYF.

This clonotype appeared a few times. This chain joins TRBV7-8 and TRBJ1-5; D gene unclear. The CDR3 has 14 residues. V lost 8 bases and J lost 6, with 17 bases in between. CDR1 is SGHVS and CDR2 is FQNEAQ in the germline V gene. This CDR3 is CASALGGPSQPQHF. In DNA form, the CDR3 reads TGTGCCAGCGCCCTGGGAGGACCAAGTCAGCCCCAGCATTTT.

This clonotype was detected many times. This chain uses TRBV6-5 with TRBJ1-4; D is uncertain. The germline V and J ends were trimmed by 0 bases and 5 bases, with 7 bases remaining between them. Germline CDR1 and CDR2: MNHEY and SVGAGI. This CDR3 is 14 amino acids long. The DNA of the CDR3 is TGTGCCAGCAGTTACTCGCAACCAAATGAAAAACTGTTTTTT. This translates into CASSYSQPNEKLFF.

This clonotype was seen many times. Compared with germline, one end of the junction differs, possibly owing to a read error. The chain combines TRBV13 with TRBJ1-2; TRBD1 matches 9 bases. The CDR3 has 13 amino acids. Germline V gene data show CDR1 as PRHDT and CDR2 as FYEKMQ (reference sequence). This CDR3 reads CASSPGQGLVEVF. Written as DNA, the CDR3 is TGTGCCAGCAGTCCTGGACAGGGGCTAGTCGAAGTCTTC.

The rearrangement links TRBV7-9 to TRBJ2-7; a possible D gene is TRBD2 (6 bases). Germline assignment: CDR1 SEHNR and CDR2 FQNEAQ (reference sequence). This CDR3 region has 14 residues. Trimming cost V 5 bases and J 5 bases, with 16 bases left between them. CDR3 DNA sequence: TGTGCCAGCAGCCCTCGTTCGGGGGAGGACGAGCAGTACTTC. It is translated as CASSPRSGEDEQYF.

This clonotype was seen a handful of times. V is TRBV5-1 and J is TRBJ2-4, with 8 bases matching TRBD1. The V gene's germline CDR1 is SGHRS and CDR2 YFSETQ. J lost 6 bases, V lost 2 bases, and 4 bases had no gene match. CDR3 size: 14 residues. The CDR3 nucleotides read TGCGCCAGCAGCTTAGGACAGGGTCTAAACATTCAGTACTTC. It yields the protein CASSLGQGLNIQYF. The entire variable domain, with the rest obtained from reference TRBV5-1 and TRBJ2-4, is as follows: KAGVTQTPRYLIKTRGQQVTLSCSPISGHRSVSWYQQTPGQGLQFLFEYFSETQRNKGNFPGRFSGRQFSNSRSEMNVSTLELGDSALYLCASSLGQGLNIQYFGAGTRLSVL.

This clonotype is labeled medium-sized. V gene TRBV20-1 combines with J gene TRBJ2-5; 11 positions agree with TRBD1. After removal of 6 bases from V and 5 bases from J, the junction contained 20 bases not matched to a gene. Germline loops: CDR1 DFQATT, CDR2 SNEGSKA (reference sequence). The CDR3 length is 18 residues. The CDR3 DNA reads as TGCAGTGCCAGTCAGTCGCGGGACAGGGGGAGCCTATTGGAGACCCAGTACTTC. Protein product: CSASQSRDRGSLLETQYF.

The chain carries TRBV5-1 and TRBJ2-3, with D possibly matching TRBD1 (6 bases). Trimming took 1 base from V and 2 from J, leaving 17 bases between them. There are 17 residues in the CDR3. Germline V gene sequence: CDR1 SGHRS, CDR2 YFSETQ. For the CDR3, the DNA is TGCGCCAGCAGCTTGTTGGGGGCCCTAAGCTTCACAGATACGCAGTATTTT. This encodes CASSLLGALSFTDTQYF. The whole variable domain, remainder taken from reference TRBV5-1 and TRBJ2-3, is KAGVTQTPRYLIKTRGQQVTLSCSPISGHRSVSWYQQTPGQGLQFLFEYFSETQRNKGNFPGRFSGRQFSNSRSEMNVSTLELGDSALYLCASSLLGALSFTDTQYFGPGTRLTVL.

This clonotype has more than one count but fewer than ten. Compared with germline, one end of the junction differs, possibly owing to a read error. The rearrangement joins TRBV15 to TRBJ2-4; 7 bases align to TRBD1. Germline lookup yields CDR1 LNHNV and CDR2 YYDKDF (reference sequence). The CDR3 runs to 16 residues. The CDR3, as DNA: TGTGCCACCAGCCCCCGTAGGGGGCAAGGGAAAAACACTCAGTACTTC. This sequence encodes CATSPRRGQGKNTQYF.

This clonotype came up a few times. The chain uses TRBV2 and TRBJ2-3; no clear D. Germline V gene lookup returns CDR1 SNHLY and CDR2 FYNNEI. Trimming took 8 bases from V and 1 from J, leaving 10 bases between them. The CDR3 runs 13 residues. The CDR3 nucleotides are TGTGCCAGCCTAAGGCAGGGCACAGATACGCAGTATTTT. It codes for CASLRQGTDTQYF.

This chain uses TRBV4-1 with TRBJ1-5, with D hard to call. V was trimmed by 0 bases and J by 2 bases, leaving 11 bases between them. Germline CDR1 MGHRA, CDR2 YSYEKL. The CDR3 totals 16 residues. CDR3 DNA: TGCGCCAGCAGCCAAGAGGCGGGGTATGGCAATCAGCCCCAGCATTTT. The encoded protein is CASSQEAGYGNQPQHF.

This clonotype came up a few times. The chain carries TRBV2 and TRBJ2-1; the match to TRBD2 covers 11 bases. Trimming took 3 bases from V and 8 from J; bases not matched to a gene: 6. CDR1 is SNHLY and CDR2 is FYNNEI in the germline V gene. CDR3 length: 15 residues. CDR3 sequence: CASSDVLAGGDEQFF. The CDR3 DNA reads as TGTGCCAGCAGTGATGTCCTAGCGGGAGGCGATGAGCAGTTCTTC.

A few counts support this clonotype. The rearrangement uses TRBV10-2 and TRBJ2-1, with D tentatively TRBD1 (6 bases). Germline V gene lookup returns CDR1 WSHSY and CDR2 SAAADI. Trimming cost V 6 bases and J 9 bases, with 21 bases left between them. The CDR3 totals 15 residues. The CDR3 DNA follows: TGCGCCAGCAGGTTCATTGGACAGCCGACGGGTGAGCAGTTCTTC. It translates to CASRFIGQPTGEQFF.

This clonotype was observed many times. The gene calls are TRBV20-1 and TRBJ2-3; 7 bases align to TRBD1. Germline V gives CDR1 DFQATT, CDR2 SNEGSKA (reference sequence). The CDR3 runs to 14 residues. For the CDR3, the DNA is TGCAGCCCCAGGGACAGCCGTAGCACAGATACGCAGTATTTT. Amino acid sequence: CSPRDSRSTDTQYF.

CDR3: CASSLVGSDGFRESSPGYTF. The CDR3 bases are TGTGCCAGCAGCTTAGTAGGATCTGATGGGTTCAGGGAATCATCCCCTGGCTACACCTTC. The gene calls are TRBV7-9 and TRBJ1-2; D may be TRBD1 (5 bases). CDR3 length equals 20 residues. Germline CDR1 is SEHNR and CDR2 is FQNEAQ (reference sequence). The V end lost 1 base, the J end lost 7 bases, and 31 bases lay between the germline ends.

This clonotype was counted at least ten times. V and J are TRBV29-1 and TRBJ1-3; unclear D gene. The germline CDR1 and CDR2 sequences are SQVTM and ANQGSEA. Deletions cut 0 bases from V and 3 bases from J, with 9 bases between. The CDR3 covers 14 residues. The CDR3 bases are TGCAGCGTTGAAGAACACACTAGTGGAAACACCATATATTTT. Translating gives CSVEEHTSGNTIYF.

J is TRBJ2-1 and V is TRBV5-4, with TRBD2 as a possible D gene (6 bases). Germline V CDR1 and CDR2: SGHNT, YYREEE (reference sequence). The CDR3 is 15 amino acids. Trimming shortened V by 3 bases and J by 7 bases, and 17 bases separated the two germline ends. The CDR3 is CASSWPPAGINEQFF. The CDR3 DNA reads as TGTGCCAGCAGCTGGCCCCCTGCGGGGATTAATGAGCAGTTCTTC. Together with reference TRBV5-4 and TRBJ2-1, the CDR3 gives the full variable domain: ETGVTQSPTHLIKTRGQQVTLRCSSQSGHNTVSWYQQALGQGPQFIFQYYREEENGRGNFPPRFSGLQFPNYSSELNVNALELDDSALYLCASSWPPAGINEQFFGPGTRLTVL.

This clonotype was detected ten times or more. Sequence at one end of the junction differs from germline and may be a read error. This rearrangement joins TRBV5-1 to TRBJ2-5, with D maybe TRBD2 (5 bases). This CDR3 region has 16 residues. Germline CDR1 SGHRS, CDR2 YFSETQ. The CDR3 protein is CASSLARGSPEENQYF. CDR3 nucleotides: TGCGCCAGCAGCTTGGCCCGAGGGAGTCCGGAAGAGAACCAGTACTTC. The complete variable domain, with remaining parts taken from reference TRBV5-1 and TRBJ2-5, reads KAGVTQTPRYLIKTRGQQVTLSCSPISGHRSVSWYQQTPGQGLQFLFEYFSETQRNKGNFPGRFSGRQFSNSRSEMNVSTLELGDSALYLCASSLARGSPEENQYFGPGTRLLVL.

This clonotype was counted at least ten times. The J gene is TRBJ2-2, the V gene TRBV12-3 or TRBV12-4; D is perhaps TRBD2 (6 bases). The V end lost 5 bases, the J end lost 2 bases, and 18 bases lay between the germline ends. The CDR3 spans 17 residues. The CDR3 loop reads CASSPAGLALNTGELFF. CDR3 bases: TGTGCCAGCAGTCCCGCGGGACTCGCCTTAAACACCGGGGAGCTGTTTTTT.

This clonotype was picked up a small number of times. This chain joins TRBV11-3 and TRBJ2-3; perhaps TRBD2 as D (5 bases). This CDR3 comprises 16 residues. Per the germline V gene, CDR1 is SGHNT and CDR2 is YENEEA. V lost 1 base and J lost 0, with 11 bases in between. For the CDR3, the DNA is TGTGCCAGCAGCTTAGGTGCTAGCAGAAGCACAGATACGCAGTATTTT. Translating it yields CASSLGASRSTDTQYF. Full variable domain (rest looked up from reference TRBV11-3 and TRBJ2-3): EAGVVQSPRYKIIEKKQPVAFWCNPISGHNTLYWYLQNLGQGPELLIRYENEEAVDDSQLPKDRFSAERLKGVDSTLKIQPAELGDSAVYLCASSLGASRSTDTQYFGPGTRLTVL.

Comments on this clonotype: A much larger clone differs by one base, so this may be a read error. The V call is TRBV6-6, the J call TRBJ1-6; 10 bases align to TRBD1. Germline trimming cut 10 bases from V and 7 bases from J; bases unmatched to any gene: 7. This CDR3 comprises 14 residues. The germline CDR1 and CDR2 sequences are MNHNY and SVGAGI (reference sequence). CDR3 DNA sequence: TGTGCCAACCTGGGACAGGGGAGCAATTCACCCCTCCACTTT. Its protein product is CANLGQGSNSPLHF.

This clonotype showed up many times. V gene TRBV20-1 combines with J gene TRBJ2-1, with 9 bases fitting TRBD2. The trim removed 1 base at V and 5 bases at J, leaving 6 bases unmatched. The CDR3 is 15 amino acids. Germline values: CDR1 DFQATT, CDR2 SNEGSKA (reference sequence). CDR3 loop: CSARARLAGNNEQFF. The CDR3 region has the DNA TGCAGTGCTAGAGCTAGGCTAGCGGGGAACAATGAGCAGTTCTTC.

This clonotype was counted at least ten times. V is TRBV6-5 and J is TRBJ1-1; no definite D call. V lost 6 bases, J lost 2 bases, and 10 bases lay in between. Germline CDR1 reads MNHEY; CDR2 reads SVGAGI. This CDR3 has 13 amino acids. CDR3 loop: CASSTHRNTEAFF. CDR3 sequence (DNA): TGTGCCAGCAGCACCCATAGAAACACTGAAGCTTTCTTT.

Ten or more counts support this clonotype. V usage is TRBV6-5 and J usage is TRBJ2-1; tentative D call: TRBD2 (6 bases). The V and J ends lost 2 bases and 4 bases respectively, with 9 bases between them. The CDR3 has 14 residues. Germline V gene data show CDR1 as MNHEY and CDR2 as SVGAGI. Written as DNA, the CDR3 is TGTGCCAGCAGTTACCGGGACTCTTACAATGAGCAGTTCTTC. It translates to CASSYRDSYNEQFF.